The rows below give T cell receptor beta chains drawn from one sample of a study of response to subunit inactivated influenza vaccine. TCRdb reprocessed the RT-PCR reads via MiXCR and lists one record per CDR3 protein. The repertoire consists of roughly 700,000 distinct CDR3 sequences, with more than 11% occurring once and the leading ten covering approximately 7%. The source was PBMCs from blood, collected around 14 days before vaccination. The source of these receptors is a middle-aged man who received an inactivated influenza vaccine. CDR3s leave out the opening cysteine and the closing phenylalanine or tryptophan. Not every row has a clone size; where given, it reads once, few, many or a size class.

j_gene,len,abundance,v_gene,CDR3aa
TRBJ2-3,14,few,TRBV3-1,ASSASPGLAGSAQY
TRBJ2-1,12,few,TRBV12-3/TRBV12-4,ASSLSLRGNEQF
TRBJ2-7,14,many,TRBV27,ASSPDMLGAPYEQY
TRBJ1-5,13,many,TRBV20-1,SATARTGSNQPQH
TRBJ1-6,12,few,TRBV25-1,ASSTDRLNSPLH
TRBJ1-1,11,NA,TRBV7-3,ASRNVGDTEAF
TRBJ2-7,11,many,TRBV7-2,ASSLDISYEQY
TRBJ2-3,14,few,TRBV10-3,AISDRGQTGTDTQY
TRBJ1-5,11,few,TRBV20-1,SAAEGPRQPQH
TRBJ2-2,14,NA,TRBV10-3,AISETPGSNTGELF
TRBJ1-6,10,few,TRBV12-3/TRBV12-4,ASSLLGPPLH
TRBJ1-1,10,few,TRBV29-1,SVQGAQTEAF
TRBJ2-7,14,NA,TRBV5-1,ASSLAAGGRGYEQY
TRBJ1-2,10,few,TRBV12-3/TRBV12-4,ASSQTEAGYT
TRBJ2-1,13,NA,TRBV5-1,ASSLTSGSMGEQF
TRBJ2-3,13,NA,TRBV19,ASTTSGGHTDTQY
TRBJ2-3,13,few,TRBV4-3,ASSPLLAGDDTQY
TRBJ2-1,14,few,TRBV7-9,ASRRPGLAGLDEQF
TRBJ2-1,10,many,TRBV12-3/TRBV12-4,ASRYDEGEQF
TRBJ2-5,13,few,TRBV28,ASSLSRGSWETQY
TRBJ2-3,14,few,TRBV28,ASSSGTSGLRDTQY
TRBJ2-1,13,many,TRBV29-1,SVEYLARNYNEQF
TRBJ2-1,12,few,TRBV20-1,SAWGERAYNEQF
TRBJ2-6,14,NA,TRBV5-1,ASSAGPGYGANVLT
TRBJ2-7,12,NA,TRBV20-1,SALAGAAWNEQY
TRBJ2-7,13,NA,TRBV6-1,ASHKAGVTNYEQY
TRBJ2-5,14,NA,TRBV5-6,ASSSRTSGDQETQY
TRBJ2-3,13,NA,TRBV7-9,ASSSQAEITDTQY
TRBJ2-7,14,few,TRBV28,ASSLGTSGISYEQY
TRBJ1-4,13,NA,TRBV7-8,ASSPEEGFGEKLF
TRBJ1-1,11,few,TRBV20-1,SASSGVRTEAF
TRBJ2-3,13,few,TRBV6-1,ASTGAGGRSDTQY
TRBJ2-5,14,NA,TRBV28,ASSPSGTSGRETQY
TRBJ2-1,13,many,TRBV4-1,ASSRGGGIYNEQF
TRBJ1-1,12,few,TRBV3-1,ASTRGASNTEAF
TRBJ2-7,11,NA,TRBV5-5,ASSLAYTYEQY
TRBJ2-5,12,few,TRBV5-1,ASSLDGLKETQY
TRBJ2-1,13,few,TRBV27,ASSPGTNKYNEQF
TRBJ1-2,12,few,TRBV20-1,SARDRAGPSGYT
TRBJ2-1,14,NA,TRBV20-1,SAPGSEGGSYNEQF
TRBJ1-2,14,few,TRBV11-3,ASSLDRGGSLYGYT
TRBJ2-5,14,few,TRBV10-3,AISEILQGAGETQY